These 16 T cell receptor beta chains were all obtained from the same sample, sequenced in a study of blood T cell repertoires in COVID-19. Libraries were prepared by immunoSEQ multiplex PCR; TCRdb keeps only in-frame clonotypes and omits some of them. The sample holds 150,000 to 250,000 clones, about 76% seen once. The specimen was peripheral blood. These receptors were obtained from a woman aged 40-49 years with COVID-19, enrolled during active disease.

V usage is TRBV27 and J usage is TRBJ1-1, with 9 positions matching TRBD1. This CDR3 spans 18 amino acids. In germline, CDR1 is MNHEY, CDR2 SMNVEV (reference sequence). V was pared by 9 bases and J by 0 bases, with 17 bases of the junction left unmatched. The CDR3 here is CASKTGTGTFGMNTEAFF. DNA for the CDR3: TGTGCCAGTAAGACCGGGACAGGGACCTTCGGGATGAACACTGAAGCTTTCTTT.

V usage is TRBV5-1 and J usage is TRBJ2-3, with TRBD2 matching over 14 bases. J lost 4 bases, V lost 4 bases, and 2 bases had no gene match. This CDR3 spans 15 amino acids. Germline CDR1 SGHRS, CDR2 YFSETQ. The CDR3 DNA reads TGCGCCAGCAGCGGGGGACTAGCGGGAGCAGATACGCAGTATTTT. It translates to CASSGGLAGADTQYF.

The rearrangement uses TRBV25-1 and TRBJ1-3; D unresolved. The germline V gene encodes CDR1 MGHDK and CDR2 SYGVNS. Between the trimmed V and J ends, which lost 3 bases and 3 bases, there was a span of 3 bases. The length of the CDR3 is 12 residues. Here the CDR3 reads CASSDSGNTIYF. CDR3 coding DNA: TGTGCCAGCAGTGACAGTGGAAACACCATATATTTT.

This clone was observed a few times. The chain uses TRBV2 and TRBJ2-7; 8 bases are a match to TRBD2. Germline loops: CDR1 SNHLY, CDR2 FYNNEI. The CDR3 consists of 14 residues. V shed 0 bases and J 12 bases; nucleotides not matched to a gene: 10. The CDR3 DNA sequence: TGTGCCAGCAGTGAAGCGTTGGTACGGGGGGGCCCGTACTTC. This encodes CASSEALVRGGPYF.

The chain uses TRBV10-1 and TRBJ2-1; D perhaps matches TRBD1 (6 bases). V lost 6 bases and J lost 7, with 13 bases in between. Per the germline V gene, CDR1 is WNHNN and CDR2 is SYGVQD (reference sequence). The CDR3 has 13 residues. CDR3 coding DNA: TGCGCCAGCAGCCTACAGGGAACGAATGAGCAGTTCTTC. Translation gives CASSLQGTNEQFF.

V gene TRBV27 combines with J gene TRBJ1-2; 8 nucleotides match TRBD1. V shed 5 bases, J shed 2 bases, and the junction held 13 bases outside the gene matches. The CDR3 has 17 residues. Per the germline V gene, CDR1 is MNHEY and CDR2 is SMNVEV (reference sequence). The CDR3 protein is CASSPAPQGAANYGYTF. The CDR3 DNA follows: TGTGCCAGCAGTCCTGCCCCTCAGGGGGCAGCAAACTATGGCTACACCTTC.

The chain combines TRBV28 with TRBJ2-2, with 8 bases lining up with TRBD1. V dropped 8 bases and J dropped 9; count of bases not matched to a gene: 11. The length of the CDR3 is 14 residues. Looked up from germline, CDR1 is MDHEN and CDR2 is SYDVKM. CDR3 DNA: TGTGCCAGCGGGGGACGGACAGGGAGGTGGGAGCTGTTTTTT. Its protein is CASGGRTGRWELFF.

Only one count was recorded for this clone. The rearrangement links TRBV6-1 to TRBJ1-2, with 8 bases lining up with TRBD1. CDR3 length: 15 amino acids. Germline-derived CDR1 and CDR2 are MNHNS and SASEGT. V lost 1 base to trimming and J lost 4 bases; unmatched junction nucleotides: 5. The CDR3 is CASSEGQGTLYGYTF. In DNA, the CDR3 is TGTGCCAGCAGTGAAGGACAGGGGACCCTCTATGGCTACACCTTC.

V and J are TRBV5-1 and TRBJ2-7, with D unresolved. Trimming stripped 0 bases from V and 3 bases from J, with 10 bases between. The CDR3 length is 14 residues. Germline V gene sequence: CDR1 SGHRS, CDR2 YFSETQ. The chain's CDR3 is CASSLATEIYEQYF. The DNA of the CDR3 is TGCGCCAGCAGCTTGGCAACGGAGATCTACGAGCAGTACTTC.

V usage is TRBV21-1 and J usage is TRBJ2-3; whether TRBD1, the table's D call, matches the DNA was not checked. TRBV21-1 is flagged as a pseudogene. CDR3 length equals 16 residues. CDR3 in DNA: TGTGCCAGCAGCAAACACAGGGACAGGAGCACAGATACGCAGTATTTT. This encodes CASSKHRDRSTDTQYF.

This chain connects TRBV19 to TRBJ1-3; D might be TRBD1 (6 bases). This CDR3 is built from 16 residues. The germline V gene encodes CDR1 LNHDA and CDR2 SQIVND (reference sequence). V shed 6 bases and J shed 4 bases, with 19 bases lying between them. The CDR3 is CASRSRGREGGNTIYF. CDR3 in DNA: TGTGCCAGTAGATCCAGGGGCAGGGAAGGAGGAAACACCATATATTTT.

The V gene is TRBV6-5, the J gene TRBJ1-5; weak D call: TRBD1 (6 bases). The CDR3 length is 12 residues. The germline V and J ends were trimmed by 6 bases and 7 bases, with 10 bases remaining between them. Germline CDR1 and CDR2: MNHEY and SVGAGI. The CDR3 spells CASRTQGQPQHF. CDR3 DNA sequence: TGTGCCAGCAGAACTCAGGGGCAGCCCCAGCATTTT.

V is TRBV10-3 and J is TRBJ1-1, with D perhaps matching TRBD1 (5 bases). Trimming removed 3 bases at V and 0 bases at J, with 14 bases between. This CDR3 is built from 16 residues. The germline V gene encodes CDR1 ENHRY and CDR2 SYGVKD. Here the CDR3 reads CAISEWDSRLNTEAFF. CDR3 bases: TGTGCCATCAGTGAATGGGACTCACGCCTGAACACTGAAGCTTTCTTT.

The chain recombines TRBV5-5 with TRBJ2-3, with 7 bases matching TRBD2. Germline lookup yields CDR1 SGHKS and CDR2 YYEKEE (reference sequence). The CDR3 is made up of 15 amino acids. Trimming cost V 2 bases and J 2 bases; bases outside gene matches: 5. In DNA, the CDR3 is TGTGCCAGCAGCTTAAAAGCGGGGAACACAGATACGCAGTATTTT. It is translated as CASSLKAGNTDTQYF.

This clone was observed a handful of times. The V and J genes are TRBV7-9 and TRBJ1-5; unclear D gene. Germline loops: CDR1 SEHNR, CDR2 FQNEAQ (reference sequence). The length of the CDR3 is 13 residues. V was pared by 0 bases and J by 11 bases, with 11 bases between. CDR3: CASSLAEDRTQHF. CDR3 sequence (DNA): TGTGCCAGCAGCTTAGCGGAGGACCGGACCCAGCATTTT.

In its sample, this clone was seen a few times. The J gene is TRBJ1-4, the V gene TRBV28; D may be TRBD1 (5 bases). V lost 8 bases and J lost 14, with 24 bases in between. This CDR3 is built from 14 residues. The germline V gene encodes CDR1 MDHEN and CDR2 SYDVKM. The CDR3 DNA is TGTGCCAGCTTCTCCCCAATAGGGGCGGCTGAGCTGTTTTTT. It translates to CASFSPIGAAELFF.